This entry lists 20 T cell receptor beta chains sequenced from one sample in a study of immune evolution from preneoplasia to lung adenocarcinoma. Produced via immunoSEQ multiplex PCR; TCRdb's table is partial and in-frame only. The table lists fewer than 7,500 clones, 65% to 80% of them singletons, with around 13% in the top ten. Sequences were obtained from FFPE adjacent normal lung tissue. The receptors come from a person aged 65-85 years with lung adenocarcinoma.

V and J are TRBV27 and TRBJ1-4, with TRBD1 matching over 9 bases. With 6 bases clipped from V and 5 bases from J, the junction kept 4 bases outside the gene matches. Germline CDR1 and CDR2: MNHEY and SMNVEV (reference sequence). The CDR3 loop spans 14 amino acids. The CDR3 DNA is TGTGCCAGCAGGGGGACAGGGTCAAATGAAAAACTGTTTTTT. Amino acids: CASRGTGSNEKLFF.

The rearrangement uses TRBV13 and TRBJ1-3, with D possibly being TRBD1 (6 bases). The V gene lost 5 bases and the J gene lost 0 bases, with 11 bases spanning the gap. CDR1 is PRHDT and CDR2 is FYEKMQ in the germline V gene (reference sequence). The CDR3 is made up of 15 amino acids. The CDR3 nucleotides are TGTGCCAGCAGCCCACACAGGGTCTCTGGAAACACCATATATTTT. Translation: CASSPHRVSGNTIYF.

This clone was seen just once. V and J are TRBV27 and TRBJ2-5, with D perhaps TRBD1 or TRBD2 (5 bases each). Germline lookup yields CDR1 MNHEY and CDR2 SMNVEV (reference sequence). This CDR3 spans 15 amino acids. The ends were cut back, 5 bases at V and 5 bases at J, with 18 bases in the middle. CDR3 DNA sequence: TGTGCCAGCAGTCCCCAATTGGGATGGGGGGAGACCCAGTACTTC. Amino acid sequence: CASSPQLGWGETQYF.

The CDR3 DNA reads TGTGCCAGCAGTCTAGACAGGGGGGACGAGCAGTACTTC. Its translation is CASSLDRGDEQYF. The V gene is TRBV28, the J gene TRBJ2-7; TRBD1 aligns across 9 bases. Germline CDR1 is MDHEN and CDR2 is SYDVKM. The CDR3 totals 13 residues. V was clipped by 5 bases and J by 5 bases; unmatched bases: 4.

The V and J genes are TRBV2 and TRBJ2-5, with TRBD2 matching 9 bases. Germline V gives CDR1 SNHLY, CDR2 FYNNEI. J was trimmed by 5 bases and V by 6 bases; bases with no gene match: 10. CDR3 length equals 15 residues. CDR3 in DNA: TGTGCCAGCAGGCGCGCGGGGGGGCCGATTGAGACCCAGTACTTC. It encodes CASRRAGGPIETQYF. Looking up the rest from reference TRBV2 and TRBJ2-5 gives the full variable domain: EPEVTQTPSHQVTQMGQEVILRCVPISNHLYFYWYRQILGQKVEFLVSFYNNEISEKSEIFDDQFSVERPDGSNFTLKIRSTKLEDSAMYFCASRRAGGPIETQYFGPGTRLLVL.

The chain uses TRBV5-1 and TRBJ2-3; TRBD1 matches at 7 bases. This CDR3 region has 15 residues. The germline V gene has CDR1 SGHRS and CDR2 YFSETQ. J gave up 0 bases and V 2 bases, and 3 bases lay outside the gene matches. CDR3 amino acids: CASSLGQASTDTQYF. The CDR3 DNA follows: TGCGCCAGCAGCTTAGGACAGGCGAGCACAGATACGCAGTATTTT.

V and J are TRBV7-2 and TRBJ2-3; no clear D. CDR1 is SGHTA and CDR2 is FQGNSA in the germline V gene. The CDR3 totals 13 residues. The V end was cut by 11 bases, the J end by 5 bases, with 17 bases between. In DNA, the CDR3 is TGTGCCGTTCAGCGAGCCGCGAGAGATACGCAGTATTTT. This encodes CAVQRAARDTQYF.

This chain uses TRBV18 with TRBJ1-1, with 7 bases aligning to TRBD1. Germline V gives CDR1 KGHSH, CDR2 LQKENI. There are 16 residues in the CDR3. The V gene end was trimmed by 3 bases and the J gene end by 1 base; junction bases not matched to a gene: 8. The CDR3 DNA reads as TGTGCCAGCTCACCCGTCCTGACAGGGCCGAACACTGAAGCTTTCTTT. This codes for CASSPVLTGPNTEAFF.

This clone was observed a handful of times. The chain is built from TRBV6-6 and TRBJ1-4; possibly TRBD1 for D (6 bases). Germline assignment: CDR1 MNHNY and CDR2 SVGAGI (reference sequence). V was pared by 4 bases and J by 7 bases, with 19 bases between. The CDR3 sequence is 16 residues long. The CDR3 region is CASSFDRHRKIEKLFF. CDR3 nucleotide sequence: TGTGCCAGCAGTTTTGACAGGCATAGGAAGATTGAAAAACTGTTTTTT.

The rearrangement joins TRBV6-5 to TRBJ2-1, with D possibly matching TRBD1 (5 bases). The CDR3 totals 12 residues. From germline, CDR1 is MNHEY and CDR2 SVGAGI. V lost 8 bases and J lost 5, with 10 bases in between. CDR3 coding DNA: TGTGCCAGCTCTCAGGGTAACAATGAGCAGTTCTTC. It is translated as CASSQGNNEQFF.

The chain joins TRBV6-1 to TRBJ1-2, with D hard to call. The CDR3 totals 14 residues. V shed 3 bases and J shed 7 bases, with 15 bases lying between them. Germline loops: CDR1 MNHNS, CDR2 SASEGT. For the CDR3, the DNA is TGTGCCAGCAGTGACGATCCTACCTTACGTGGCTACACCTTC. It specifies CASSDDPTLRGYTF.

This clone was observed a single time. The V gene is TRBV2, the J gene TRBJ1-5, with a tentative D call TRBD1 (5 bases). The CDR3 sequence is 13 residues long. V dropped 4 bases and J dropped 9 bases, with 13 bases sitting between them. Germline-derived CDR1 and CDR2 are SNHLY and FYNNEI. CDR3 in DNA: TGTGCCAGCAGTGCCGGGACCAGGCGGCCCCAGCATTTT. Its translation: CASSAGTRRPQHF.

The CDR3 protein is CASSLDRGSEAFF. As DNA, the CDR3 is TGTGCCAGCAGCTTAGATCGGGGTTCTGAAGCTTTCTTT. The V gene is TRBV11-2, the J gene TRBJ1-1, with unresolved D. CDR1 and CDR2 (germline): SGHAT, FQNNGV. This CDR3 region has 13 residues. V gave up 0 bases and J gave up 6 bases, with 8 bases separating them.

The chain employs TRBV10-3 and TRBJ1-3; 12 bases are shared with TRBD1. CDR1 and CDR2 (germline): ENHRY, SYGVKD. After removal of 2 bases from V and 4 bases from J, the junction contained 6 bases not matched to a gene. The CDR3 runs to 17 residues. CDR3 protein: CAISERGTGGAGNTIYF. The CDR3 nucleotides read TGTGCCATCAGTGAGCGTGGGACAGGGGGCGCGGGAAACACCATATATTTT.

This chain joins TRBV11-2 and TRBJ2-7, with D maybe TRBD2 (5 bases). This CDR3 contains 13 residues. The germline V gene encodes CDR1 SGHAT and CDR2 FQNNGV. V was trimmed by 5 bases and J by 3 bases, leaving 11 bases between them. CDR3 nucleotides: TGTGCCAGCAGCCCATCCAGCGGCTACGAGCAGTACTTC. It codes for CASSPSSGYEQYF.

This rearrangement joins TRBV2 to TRBJ1-4; D perhaps matches TRBD1 (5 bases). The CDR3 has 13 amino acids. Germline V gene lookup returns CDR1 SNHLY and CDR2 FYNNEI. Trimming stripped 4 bases from V and 8 bases from J, with 11 bases between. The CDR3 region is CASSVEGREKLFF. Written as DNA, the CDR3 is TGTGCCAGCAGTGTAGAGGGACGGGAAAAACTGTTTTTT.

The V gene is TRBV6-5, the J gene TRBJ2-1; possible D gene TRBD2, 8 bases. The CDR3 runs 15 residues. The germline V gene encodes CDR1 MNHEY and CDR2 SVGAGI. V lost 7 bases and J lost 4, with 17 bases in between. CDR3 residues: CASKTGLAGYNEQFF. The CDR3 nucleotides read TGTGCCAGCAAGACAGGGCTAGCGGGTTACAATGAGCAGTTCTTC.

CDR3 DNA: TGCGCCAGCACCCACCAGGCCGAAGGCTCCTACGAGCAGTACTTC. This gives the protein CASTHQAEGSYEQYF. The chain recombines TRBV4-1 with TRBJ2-7, with D uncertain. With 7 bases removed from V and 0 bases from J, the gap between germline ends came to 16 bases. The CDR3 length is 15 residues. Per germline, CDR1 MGHRA and CDR2 YSYEKL.

Only one count was recorded for this clone. The V and J genes are TRBV29-1 and TRBJ2-7, with D maybe TRBD2 (5 bases). Germline V gene data show CDR1 as SQVTM and CDR2 as ANQGSEA. The V and J ends lost 6 bases and 3 bases respectively, with 15 bases between them. The CDR3 contains 13 residues. This chain's CDR3 is CSVGIGNGYEQYF. The CDR3, as DNA: TGCAGCGTAGGTATCGGGAACGGCTACGAGCAGTACTTC.

This sequence joins TRBV6-5 and TRBJ2-3; D not certain. V gave up 8 bases and J gave up 0 bases, with 6 bases separating them. CDR1 and CDR2 from the germline V gene are MNHEY and SVGAGI. There are 12 residues in the CDR3. The CDR3 here is CASGPSTDTQYF. The CDR3 DNA sequence: TGTGCCAGCGGTCCCAGCACAGATACGCAGTATTTT.